Below, 5 T cell receptor beta chains from the same sample are listed, as sequenced in a study of blood T cell repertoires in COVID-19. Using immunoSEQ multiplex PCR, the repertoire was profiled, and TCRdb retains in-frame clones only, with some absent. The sample yields 50,000 to 65,000 clones, around 89% seen once. The sample was peripheral blood. The receptors stem from a human donor in a cohort sampled during active COVID-19.

The rearrangement uses TRBV6-2 or TRBV6-3 and TRBJ2-3; 9 nucleotides line up with TRBD1. The CDR3 is made up of 17 amino acids. The germline gives CDR1 MNHEY, CDR2 SVGEGT. With V trimmed by 2 bases and J by 2 bases, 8 bases remained unmatched. The CDR3 region is CASSYDRGGAYTDTQYF. The CDR3, as DNA: TGTGCCAGCAGTTACGACAGGGGGGGAGCATACACAGATACGCAGTATTTT.

The chain combines TRBV30 with TRBJ2-3; 10 nucleotides line up with TRBD2. The length of the CDR3 is 21 residues. Germline trimming cut 2 bases from V and 0 bases from J; bases unmatched to any gene: 20. Germline values: CDR1 GTSNPN, CDR2 SVGIG (reference sequence). CDR3 protein: CAWSWLAGVGAGGASTDTQYF. The DNA of the CDR3 is TGTGCCTGGAGTTGGCTAGCGGGAGTGGGGGCCGGAGGTGCTAGCACAGATACGCAGTATTTT.

This sequence joins TRBV4-3 and TRBJ1-1; D remains unclear. The length of the CDR3 is 13 residues. From germline, CDR1 is LGHNA and CDR2 YSLEER. Trimming left V 0 bases short and J 11 bases short, with 13 bases between. CDR3 region: CASSQDPVTPAFF. The CDR3 DNA follows: TGCGCCAGCAGCCAAGATCCCGTGACACCGGCTTTCTTT.

The chain uses TRBV4-3 and TRBJ2-2; TRBD2 aligns across 12 bases. The ends lost 0 bases at V and 2 bases at J; junction bases unmatched: 4. The CDR3 extends over 18 amino acids. From germline, CDR1 is LGHNA and CDR2 YSLEER. The CDR3 DNA reads as TGCGCCAGCAGCCAAGATCGGACTAGCGGGATAAACACCGGGGAGCTGTTTTTT. Protein sequence: CASSQDRTSGINTGELFF.

V gene TRBV5-1 combines with J gene TRBJ2-7; 8 bases agree with TRBD2. With 6 bases clipped from V and 3 bases from J, the junction kept 8 bases outside the gene matches. The germline V gene has CDR1 SGHRS and CDR2 YFSETQ. The CDR3 covers 14 residues. The CDR3, as DNA: TGCGCCAGCACCCCACTAGCGGCGGGCTACGAGCAGTACTTC. Translated, it gives CASTPLAAGYEQYF.